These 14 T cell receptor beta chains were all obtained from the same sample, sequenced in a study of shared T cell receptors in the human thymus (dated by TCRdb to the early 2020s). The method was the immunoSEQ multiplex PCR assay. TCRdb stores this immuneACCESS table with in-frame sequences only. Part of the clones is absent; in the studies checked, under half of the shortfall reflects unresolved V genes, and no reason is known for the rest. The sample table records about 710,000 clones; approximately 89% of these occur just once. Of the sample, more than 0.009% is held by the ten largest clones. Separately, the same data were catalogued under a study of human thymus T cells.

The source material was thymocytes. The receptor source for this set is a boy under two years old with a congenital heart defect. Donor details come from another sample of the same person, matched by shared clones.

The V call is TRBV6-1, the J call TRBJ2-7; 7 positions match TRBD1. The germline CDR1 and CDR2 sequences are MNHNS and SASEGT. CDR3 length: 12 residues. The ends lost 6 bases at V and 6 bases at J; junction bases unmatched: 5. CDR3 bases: TGTGCCAGCAGAGGAACAGGGGTCGAGCAGTACTTC. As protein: CASRGTGVEQYF.

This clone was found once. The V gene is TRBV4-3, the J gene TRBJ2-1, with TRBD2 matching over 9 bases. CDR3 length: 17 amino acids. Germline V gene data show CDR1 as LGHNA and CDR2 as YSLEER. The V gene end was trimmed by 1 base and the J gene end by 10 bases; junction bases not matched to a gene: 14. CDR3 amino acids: CASSQGGREGRDGEQFF. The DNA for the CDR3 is TGCGCCAGCAGCCAAGGAGGGCGGGAGGGCCGAGACGGAGAGCAGTTCTTC.

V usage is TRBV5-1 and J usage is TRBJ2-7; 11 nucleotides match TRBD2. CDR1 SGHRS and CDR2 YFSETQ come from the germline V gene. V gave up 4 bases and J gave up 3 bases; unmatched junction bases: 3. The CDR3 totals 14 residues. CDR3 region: CASSLTSGSYEQYF. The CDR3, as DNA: TGCGCCAGCAGCCTAACTAGCGGGAGCTACGAGCAGTACTTC.

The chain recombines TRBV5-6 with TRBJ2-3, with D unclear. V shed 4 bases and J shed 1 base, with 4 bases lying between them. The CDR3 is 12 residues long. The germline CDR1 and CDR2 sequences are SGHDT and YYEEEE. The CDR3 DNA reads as TGTGCCAGCAGCCTCCGCACAGATACGCAGTATTTT. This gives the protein CASSLRTDTQYF. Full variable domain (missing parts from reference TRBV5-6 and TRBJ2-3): DAGVTQSPTHLIKTRGQQVTLRCSPKSGHDTVSWYQQALGQGPQFIFQYYEEEERQRGNFPDRFSGHQFPNYSSELNVNALLLGDSALYLCASSLRTDTQYFGPGTRLTVL.

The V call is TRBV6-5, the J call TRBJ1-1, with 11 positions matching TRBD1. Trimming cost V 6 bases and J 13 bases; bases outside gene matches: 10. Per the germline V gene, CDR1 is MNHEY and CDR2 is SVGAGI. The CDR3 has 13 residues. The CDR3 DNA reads TGTGCCAGCAGATCGGGACAGGGGGGTTCGGATTTCTTT. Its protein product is CASRSGQGGSDFF.

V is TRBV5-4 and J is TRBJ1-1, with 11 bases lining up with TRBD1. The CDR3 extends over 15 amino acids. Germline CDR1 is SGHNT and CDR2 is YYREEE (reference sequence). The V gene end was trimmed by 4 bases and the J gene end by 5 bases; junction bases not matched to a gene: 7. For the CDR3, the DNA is TGTGCCAGCAGCGCGGGGACAGGGGGATGGACTGAAGCTTTCTTT. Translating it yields CASSAGTGGWTEAFF.

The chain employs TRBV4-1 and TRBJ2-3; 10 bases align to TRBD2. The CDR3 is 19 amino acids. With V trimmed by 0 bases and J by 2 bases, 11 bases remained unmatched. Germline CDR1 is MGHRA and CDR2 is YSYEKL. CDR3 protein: CASSQDQGSGRINTDTQYF. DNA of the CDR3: TGCGCCAGCAGCCAAGATCAAGGTAGCGGGAGGATTAACACAGATACGCAGTATTTT.

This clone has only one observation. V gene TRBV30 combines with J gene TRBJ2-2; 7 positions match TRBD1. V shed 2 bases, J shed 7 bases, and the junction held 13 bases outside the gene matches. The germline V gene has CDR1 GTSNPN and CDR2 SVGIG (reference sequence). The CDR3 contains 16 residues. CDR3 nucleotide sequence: TGTGCCTGGAGTCCACACACACAGGGGAAGGGCGGGGAGCTGTTTTTT. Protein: CAWSPHTQGKGGELFF.

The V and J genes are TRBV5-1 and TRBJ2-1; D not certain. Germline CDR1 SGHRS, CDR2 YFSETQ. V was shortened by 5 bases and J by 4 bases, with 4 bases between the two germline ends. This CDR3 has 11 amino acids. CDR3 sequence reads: CASRAYNEQFF. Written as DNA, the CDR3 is TGCGCCAGCAGGGCATACAATGAGCAGTTCTTC.

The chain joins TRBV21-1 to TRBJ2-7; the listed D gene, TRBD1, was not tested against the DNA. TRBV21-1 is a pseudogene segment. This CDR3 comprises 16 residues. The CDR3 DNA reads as TGTGCCAGCAGCAAAGCCGAGGCTCGACAGAGATACGAGCAGTACTTC. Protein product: CASSKAEARQRYEQYF.

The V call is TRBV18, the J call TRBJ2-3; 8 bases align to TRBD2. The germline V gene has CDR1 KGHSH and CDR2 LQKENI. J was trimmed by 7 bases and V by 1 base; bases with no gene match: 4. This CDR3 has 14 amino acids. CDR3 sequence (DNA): TGTGCCAGCTCACCACATCGGGAGGGTAATACGCAGTATTTT. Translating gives CASSPHREGNTQYF.

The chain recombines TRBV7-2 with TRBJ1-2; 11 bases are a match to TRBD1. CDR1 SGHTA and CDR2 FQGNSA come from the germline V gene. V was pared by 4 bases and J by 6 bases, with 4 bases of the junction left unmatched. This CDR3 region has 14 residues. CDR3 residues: CASSSRTGGHGYTF. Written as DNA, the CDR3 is TGTGCCAGCAGCTCCCGGACAGGGGGCCATGGCTACACCTTC.

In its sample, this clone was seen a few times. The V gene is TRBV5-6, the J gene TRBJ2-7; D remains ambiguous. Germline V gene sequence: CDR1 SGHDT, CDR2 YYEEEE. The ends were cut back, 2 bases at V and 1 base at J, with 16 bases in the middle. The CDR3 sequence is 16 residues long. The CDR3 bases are TGTGCCAGCAGCTTTAACCGGCGGCCACCATCCTACGAGCAGTACTTC. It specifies CASSFNRRPPSYEQYF.

In DNA form, the CDR3 reads TGCACCAACCGACAGGGGCGCTACGAGCAGTACTTC. Translation: CTNRQGRYEQYF. The chain uses TRBV1 and TRBJ2-7; the table assigns TRBD1, which was not confirmed against the DNA. TRBV1 is assigned pseudogene status. The CDR3 extends over 12 amino acids.